This is a list of T cell receptor beta chains from one sample in a study of blood T cell repertoires in COVID-19. Clones were sequenced by immunoSEQ multiplex PCR, and TCRdb holds only the in-frame ones, with some missing. The sample shows 650,000 to 800,000 clones, more than 80% of them seen only once. Sequencing was performed on peripheral blood. Receptors were obtained from a woman aged 18-35 years with acute or convalescent COVID-19. The CDR3 runs from the conserved cysteine through the conserved F or W. D genes are given only for firm matches. Some rows mark clone size as missing; the rest say once, few, many or name a class of expanded clone.

>NA|TRBV6-4|TRBJ1-2|NA
CASSDSGGFGYTF
TGTGCCAGCAGTGACTCGGGGGGGTTCGGCTACACCTTC
>TRBD2|TRBV5-1|TRBJ2-2|NA
CASSRTSGRNTGELFF
TGCGCCAGCAGCAGAACTAGCGGGAGGAACACCGGGGAGCTGTTTTTT
>NA|TRBV20-1|TRBJ1-1|NA
CSASHEEISAFF
TGCAGTGCTAGTCACGAGGAAATTTCGGCTTTCTTT
>NA|TRBV5-5|TRBJ1-2|few
CASSPSGGVNYGYTF
TGTGCCAGCAGCCCCTCCGGGGGGGTTAACTATGGCTACACCTTC
>NA|TRBV27|TRBJ2-7|NA
CASSLYPGTYEQYF
TGTGCCAGCAGTTTATATCCGGGTACCTACGAGCAGTACTTC
>NA|TRBV4-3|TRBJ2-5|NA
CASSQGDGLSTYF
TGCGCCAGCAGCCAGGGAGATGGACTGTCGACTTACTTC
>TRBD2|TRBV19|TRBJ2-5|NA
CASSTVAGGQETQYF
TGTGCCAGTAGTACCGTAGCGGGGGGGCAAGAGACCCAGTACTTC
>NA|TRBV4-1|TRBJ1-5|NA
CASSSHLPILGGPQHF
TGCGCCAGCAGCTCGCATTTACCAATTTTGGGAGGGCCCCAGCATTTT
>TRBD1|TRBV19|TRBJ1-1|NA
CASSLTYRGWRNTEAFF
TGTGCCAGTAGTCTGACGTACAGGGGATGGAGAAACACTGAAGCTTTCTTT
>NA|TRBV10-3|TRBJ1-1|NA
CAISGPGGLPNTEAFF
TGTGCCATCAGTGGTCCGGGTGGCCTCCCGAACACTGAAGCTTTCTTT
>NA|TRBV3-1/TRBV3-2|TRBJ1-1|NA
CASSLTNGGTEAFF
TGTGCCAGCAGCCTGACAAACGGGGGAACTGAAGCTTTCTTT